Listed below are T cell receptor beta chains from one sample, sequenced in a study of T cells after yellow fever vaccination. TCRdb passed the 5' RACE reads through MiXCR, listing each CDR3 protein once. The repertoire consists of 280,000 or so distinct CDR3 sequences, with approximately 10% occurring once and the leading ten covering over 3%. Sequences were derived from CD4+ T cells sorted from PBMCs, sampled 5 days after the yellow fever booster vaccination. The source of these receptors is a man between 18 and 35 years old who received the YFV17D yellow fever vaccine. Both conserved end residues are part of each CDR3. A D gene is named only where the DNA matches it firmly. Clone size is not always given. Where it is, it says once, few, many or a class for expanded clones.

CDR3 protein: CASSERYLGWGGNQPQHF
CDR3 DNA: TGTGCCAGCAGTGAAAGGTACTTGGGGTGGGGGGGCAATCAGCCCCAGCATTTT
J gene: TRBJ1-5
CDR3 length: 18
V gene: TRBV6-1
D gene: NA
clone size: few

CDR3 protein: CASSSSSGNTEPFF
CDR3 DNA: TGTGCCAGCAGTTCCTCCTCCGGGAACACTGAACCTTTCTTT
J gene: TRBJ1-1
CDR3 length: 14
V gene: TRBV6-5
D gene: NA
clone size: NA

CDR3 protein: CSARDLTGTNEQFF
CDR3 DNA: TGCAGTGCTAGAGATCTGACAGGCACAAATGAGCAGTTCTTC
J gene: TRBJ2-1
CDR3 length: 14
V gene: TRBV20-1
D gene: NA
clone size: NA

CDR3 protein: CSVRRTGELFF
CDR3 DNA: TGCAGCGTCAGACGGACCGGGGAGCTGTTTTTT
J gene: TRBJ2-2
CDR3 length: 11
V gene: TRBV29-1
D gene: NA
clone size: few

CDR3 protein: CASSSLSGEETQYF
CDR3 DNA: TGTGCCAGCAGCTCCCTTAGCGGGGAAGAGACCCAGTACTTC
J gene: TRBJ2-5
CDR3 length: 14
V gene: TRBV5-6
D gene: TRBD2
clone size: NA

CDR3 protein: CASSYGGVNTEAFF
CDR3 DNA: TGTGCCAGCAGTTACGGAGGGGTGAACACTGAAGCTTTCTTT
J gene: TRBJ1-1
CDR3 length: 14
V gene: TRBV6-5
D gene: NA
clone size: few

CDR3 protein: CASTQASYEQYF
CDR3 DNA: TGTGCCAGCACACAGGCCAGCTACGAGCAGTACTTC
J gene: TRBJ2-7
CDR3 length: 12
V gene: TRBV6-2/TRBV6-3
D gene: NA
clone size: few

CDR3 protein: CASSQEPREGYTF
CDR3 DNA: TGCGCCAGCAGCCAAGAACCCCGGGAGGGCTACACCTTC
J gene: TRBJ1-2
CDR3 length: 13
V gene: TRBV4-3
D gene: NA
clone size: many

CDR3 protein: CASSPQAGGNIQYF
CDR3 DNA: TGCGCCAGCAGCCCCCAGGCGGGGGGGAACATTCAGTACTTC
J gene: TRBJ2-4
CDR3 length: 14
V gene: TRBV5-1
D gene: TRBD2
clone size: many

CDR3 protein: CASSYQQGLQPQHF
CDR3 DNA: TGTGCCAGCAGTTACCAACAGGGTCTCCAGCCCCAGCATTTT
J gene: TRBJ1-5
CDR3 length: 14
V gene: TRBV6-2/TRBV6-3
D gene: NA
clone size: few

CDR3 protein: CASSERTGTPDTQYF
CDR3 DNA: TGTGCCAGCAGTGAAAGAACAGGTACCCCAGATACGCAGTATTTT
J gene: TRBJ2-3
CDR3 length: 15
V gene: TRBV6-1
D gene: NA
clone size: few

CDR3 protein: CASSQGSLPNEKLFF
CDR3 DNA: TGTGCCAGCAGCCAAGGATCCCTGCCTAATGAAAAACTGTTTTTT
J gene: TRBJ1-4
CDR3 length: 15
V gene: TRBV4-2
D gene: NA
clone size: few

CDR3 protein: CASTIGGDPNTGELFF
CDR3 DNA: TGTGCCAGCACCATAGGGGGGGACCCGAACACCGGGGAGCTGTTTTTT
J gene: TRBJ2-2
CDR3 length: 16
V gene: TRBV12-3/TRBV12-4
D gene: NA
clone size: NA

CDR3 protein: CASRKTGGSYNSPLHF
CDR3 DNA: TGTGCCAGCAGGAAGACAGGGGGCTCCTATAATTCACCCCTCCACTTT
J gene: TRBJ1-6
CDR3 length: 16
V gene: TRBV6-1
D gene: TRBD1
clone size: few

CDR3 protein: CASSQVGADPPGTQYF
CDR3 DNA: TGCGCCAGCAGCCAAGTAGGGGCGGACCCCCCAGGGACCCAGTACTTC
J gene: TRBJ2-5
CDR3 length: 16
V gene: TRBV4-3
D gene: NA
clone size: few

CDR3 protein: CSAQTGVHGYTF
CDR3 DNA: TGCAGTGCTCAGACAGGGGTTCATGGCTACACCTTC
J gene: TRBJ1-2
CDR3 length: 12
V gene: TRBV20-1
D gene: TRBD1
clone size: NA

CDR3 protein: CSARDYLNDEKLFF
CDR3 DNA: TGCAGTGCTAGAGATTATCTTAATGACGAAAAACTGTTTTTT
J gene: TRBJ1-4
CDR3 length: 14
V gene: TRBV20-1
D gene: NA
clone size: NA

CDR3 protein: CASSGGTGGEQFF
CDR3 DNA: TGTGCCAGCAGCGGGGGGACAGGGGGGGAGCAGTTCTTC
J gene: TRBJ2-1
CDR3 length: 13
V gene: TRBV7-2
D gene: TRBD1
clone size: many

CDR3 protein: CATSRDIGRYSNQPQHF
CDR3 DNA: TGTGCCACCAGCAGAGACATAGGGCGTTATAGCAATCAGCCCCAGCATTTT
J gene: TRBJ1-5
CDR3 length: 17
V gene: TRBV15
D gene: NA
clone size: NA

CDR3 protein: CASSLGTPTNEKLFF
CDR3 DNA: TGCGCCAGCAGCTTGGGAACGCCAACTAATGAAAAACTGTTTTTT
J gene: TRBJ1-4
CDR3 length: 15
V gene: TRBV5-1
D gene: NA
clone size: NA

CDR3 protein: CASSPPGPAGDTQYF
CDR3 DNA: TGTGCCAGCAGTCCCCCGGGACCGGCAGGAGATACGCAGTATTTT
J gene: TRBJ2-3
CDR3 length: 15
V gene: TRBV6-2/TRBV6-3
D gene: NA
clone size: NA

CDR3 protein: CASSFERGQPQHF
CDR3 DNA: TGTGCCAGCAGTTTCGAGAGAGGGCAGCCCCAGCATTTT
J gene: TRBJ1-5
CDR3 length: 13
V gene: TRBV12-3/TRBV12-4
D gene: NA
clone size: many

CDR3 protein: CASSAGGPSYQETQYF
CDR3 DNA: TGTGCCAGCAGCGCCGGGGGACCGTCGTACCAAGAGACCCAGTACTTC
J gene: TRBJ2-5
CDR3 length: 16
V gene: TRBV9
D gene: NA
clone size: NA

CDR3 protein: CSARLSGYEQFF
CDR3 DNA: TGCAGTGCTAGATTGAGCGGCTATGAGCAGTTCTTC
J gene: TRBJ2-1
CDR3 length: 12
V gene: TRBV20-1
D gene: NA
clone size: many

CDR3 protein: CASSQLAGGYNEQFF
CDR3 DNA: TGCGCCAGCAGCCAGCTAGCGGGGGGGTACAATGAGCAGTTCTTC
J gene: TRBJ2-1
CDR3 length: 15
V gene: TRBV5-1
D gene: TRBD2
clone size: many

CDR3 protein: CASSPRVNYGYTF
CDR3 DNA: TGTGCCAGCAGCCCCAGGGTTAACTATGGCTACACCTTC
J gene: TRBJ1-2
CDR3 length: 13
V gene: TRBV7-2
D gene: NA
clone size: few

CDR3 protein: CASSRFDSNNEQFF
CDR3 DNA: TGTGCCAGCAGCCGTTTTGACAGTAACAATGAGCAGTTCTTC
J gene: TRBJ2-1
CDR3 length: 14
V gene: TRBV11-2
D gene: NA
clone size: NA

CDR3 protein: CSVRTGWETEAFF
CDR3 DNA: TGCAGCGTCCGGACAGGCTGGGAGACTGAAGCTTTCTTT
J gene: TRBJ1-1
CDR3 length: 13
V gene: TRBV29-1
D gene: TRBD1
clone size: NA

CDR3 protein: CASSPHRVQNIQYF
CDR3 DNA: TGTGCCAGCAGCCCTCACAGGGTGCAAAACATTCAGTACTTC
J gene: TRBJ2-4
CDR3 length: 14
V gene: TRBV28
D gene: NA
clone size: NA

CDR3 protein: CASSEGQALKSNQPQHF
CDR3 DNA: TGTGCCAGCAGTGAGGGACAGGCGTTGAAGAGCAATCAGCCCCAGCATTTT
J gene: TRBJ1-5
CDR3 length: 17
V gene: TRBV2
D gene: TRBD1
clone size: few

CDR3 protein: CASNLGGAGNTIYF
CDR3 DNA: TGTGCCAGCAATTTAGGGGGCGCCGGAAACACCATATATTTT
J gene: TRBJ1-3
CDR3 length: 14
V gene: TRBV28
D gene: TRBD1
clone size: once

CDR3 protein: CASSLAGVGLNTEAFF
CDR3 DNA: TGTGCCAGCAGCTTGGCTGGGGTGGGGCTGAACACTGAAGCTTTCTTT
J gene: TRBJ1-1
CDR3 length: 16
V gene: TRBV5-6
D gene: NA
clone size: few

CDR3 protein: CASSYRQEMGPYEQYF
CDR3 DNA: TGTGCCAGCAGTTACAGACAGGAGATGGGCCCCTACGAGCAGTACTTC
J gene: TRBJ2-7
CDR3 length: 16
V gene: TRBV6-2/TRBV6-3
D gene: NA
clone size: NA

CDR3 protein: CATSRDPQGAGEKLFF
CDR3 DNA: TGTGCCACCAGCAGAGACCCTCAGGGGGCAGGGGAAAAACTGTTTTTT
J gene: TRBJ1-4
CDR3 length: 16
V gene: TRBV15
D gene: TRBD1
clone size: many

CDR3 protein: CASSYGGGNQPQLF
CDR3 DNA: TGTGCCAGCAGTTACGGGGGAGGCAATCAGCCCCAGCTTTTT
J gene: TRBJ1-5
CDR3 length: 14
V gene: TRBV6-2/TRBV6-3
D gene: NA
clone size: NA

CDR3 protein: CASSRGENNEQFF
CDR3 DNA: TGTGCCAGCAGCCGGGGGGAGAACAATGAGCAGTTCTTC
J gene: TRBJ2-1
CDR3 length: 13
V gene: TRBV3-1
D gene: NA
clone size: few

CDR3 protein: CSARSGTGVGNTIYF
CDR3 DNA: TGCAGTGCTAGATCCGGGACAGGGGTTGGAAACACCATATATTTT
J gene: TRBJ1-3
CDR3 length: 15
V gene: TRBV20-1
D gene: TRBD1
clone size: NA

CDR3 protein: CASSQARDSKITGELFF
CDR3 DNA: TGCGCCAGCAGCCAGGCCAGGGACAGCAAGATCACCGGGGAGCTGTTTTTT
J gene: TRBJ2-2
CDR3 length: 17
V gene: TRBV4-3
D gene: TRBD1
clone size: NA

CDR3 protein: CASSIQGSFTDTQYF
CDR3 DNA: TGTGCCAGCAGCATACAGGGGTCGTTCACAGATACGCAGTATTTT
J gene: TRBJ2-3
CDR3 length: 15
V gene: TRBV5-5
D gene: TRBD1
clone size: NA

CDR3 protein: CASSFSGARDEKLFF
CDR3 DNA: TGCGCCAGCAGCTTTTCGGGGGCTCGTGATGAAAAACTGTTTTTT
J gene: TRBJ1-4
CDR3 length: 15
V gene: TRBV5-1
D gene: NA
clone size: many

CDR3 protein: CASRGTDGNTIYF
CDR3 DNA: TGTGCCAGCAGGGGGACTGATGGAAACACCATATATTTT
J gene: TRBJ1-3
CDR3 length: 13
V gene: TRBV2
D gene: NA
clone size: few

CDR3 protein: CASARYNEQFF
CDR3 DNA: TGTGCCAGCGCGAGATACAATGAGCAGTTCTTC
J gene: TRBJ2-1
CDR3 length: 11
V gene: TRBV2
D gene: NA
clone size: many

CDR3 protein: CASALNRGRLRAYEQYF
CDR3 DNA: TGTGCCAGCGCATTAAACAGGGGGCGACTAAGAGCCTACGAGCAGTACTTC
J gene: TRBJ2-7
CDR3 length: 17
V gene: TRBV6-2/TRBV6-3
D gene: TRBD1
clone size: few

CDR3 protein: CASSPRPEDGYTF
CDR3 DNA: TGTGCCAGCAGCCCCCGTCCCGAGGATGGCTACACCTTC
J gene: TRBJ1-2
CDR3 length: 13
V gene: TRBV9
D gene: NA
clone size: few

CDR3 protein: CASSSGQGGSPTDTQYF
CDR3 DNA: TGTGCCAGCAGCTCCGGACAGGGAGGTAGCCCCACAGATACGCAGTATTTT
J gene: TRBJ2-3
CDR3 length: 17
V gene: TRBV11-3
D gene: TRBD1
clone size: NA

CDR3 protein: CSAAGGWGDTDTQYF
CDR3 DNA: TGCAGTGCGGCCGGGGGTTGGGGGGATACAGATACGCAGTATTTT
J gene: TRBJ2-3
CDR3 length: 15
V gene: TRBV20-1
D gene: NA
clone size: NA

CDR3 protein: CASSLDNFRETQYF
CDR3 DNA: TGTGCCAGCAGCTTAGATAATTTTAGGGAGACCCAGTACTTC
J gene: TRBJ2-5
CDR3 length: 14
V gene: TRBV11-2
D gene: NA
clone size: few